This TCR beta chain emerged from a study of regulatory T cells in long-lasting Graves disease. Relying on iRepertoire HTBI primers and Arm-PCR of CDR3 regions, the team built TCR beta libraries. A single record per CDR3 protein comes from TCRdb applying MiXCR to the multiplex PCR reads. The data hold 400,000 to 550,000 distinct CDR3 sequences, with roughly 15% observed a single time. Whole-study results and caveats: Whereas 966 public clonotypes were shared by new patients, persistent patients shared more, at some 2,900. Under persistent disease, TRBV28, TRBJ1-2 and TRBJ2-5 were used preferentially.

To note about this clonotype: The antigen is undetermined.

The germline V gene has CDR1 SGHDN and CDR2 FVKESK. This CDR3 is 15 amino acids long. V gave up 1 base and J gave up 5 bases, with 12 bases separating them. As to time point: newly diagnosed GD, antithyroid drugs for less than 3 months. Following extraction of RNA from PBMCs, that RNA was used to make the TCR library. EDTA tubes received approximately 10 milliliters of drawn peripheral blood. Another study also made use of these data, one on T cells in Graves' hyperthyroidism and ophthalmopathy. That report adds: Using the HTBI primer set, a first-round RT-PCR was run on the TCR CDR3.

This clonotype was obtained from a woman aged 18-29 years with Graves disease. The specimen comprised peripheral blood mononuclear cells (PBMCs), sampled at new diagnosis, from a patient treated with antithyroid drugs. J is TRBJ2-1 and V is TRBV14; TRBD2 might be the D (5 bases). The CDR3, as DNA: TGTGCCAGCAGCCAAGTTCGAGGACTCGACAATGAGCAGTTCTTC. This encodes CASSQVRGLDNEQFF. The full variable domain, with the rest looked up from reference TRBV14 and TRBJ2-1, is EAGVTQFPSHSVIEKGQTVTLRCDPISGHDNLYWYRRVMGKEIKFLLHFVKESKQDESGMPNNRFLAERTGGTYSTLKVQPAELEDSGVYFCASSQVRGLDNEQFFGPGTRLTVL.